This T cell receptor beta chain was profiled in a study of blood T cell repertoires in COVID-19. Overall study context: COVID-19 samples, acute and convalescent, were from the United States, Italy and Spain. T cells, B-cell-depleted T cells, or PBMCs supplied cDNA or gDNA.

CDR1 and CDR2 from the germline V gene are LGHDT and YNNKEL (reference sequence). The CDR3 runs 15 residues. V trimming: 3 bases; J trimming: 6 bases; junction bases outside the gene matches: 9. The authors' processing: Quantification of nucleated cells was approximated via reference gene primer amplification. Libraries were prepared by immunoSEQ multiplex PCR; TCRdb keeps only in-frame clonotypes and omits some of them. D and trimming were read from the DNA, whereas the V and J calls and clone size are those reported in that table. Among fewer than 150,000 clones listed, around 80% were seen once. The origin of this receptor is a human donor in a cohort sampled during active COVID-19. Specimen: peripheral blood. The rearrangement uses TRBV3-1 (or the pseudogene TRBV3-2) and TRBJ1-2; 8 bases fit TRBD1. The CDR3 loop reads CASSHQTGARDGYTF. As DNA, the CDR3 is TGTGCCAGCAGCCACCAGACAGGGGCGAGGGATGGCTACACCTTC.